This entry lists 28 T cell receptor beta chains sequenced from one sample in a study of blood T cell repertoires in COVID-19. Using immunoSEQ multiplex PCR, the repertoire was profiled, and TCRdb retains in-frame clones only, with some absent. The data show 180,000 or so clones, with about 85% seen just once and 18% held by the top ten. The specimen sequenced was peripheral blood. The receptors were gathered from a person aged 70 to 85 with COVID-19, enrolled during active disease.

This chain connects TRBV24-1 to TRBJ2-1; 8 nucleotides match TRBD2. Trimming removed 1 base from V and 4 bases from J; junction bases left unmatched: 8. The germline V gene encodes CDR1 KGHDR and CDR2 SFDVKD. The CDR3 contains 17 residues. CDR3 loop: CATSDLGVAGLYNEQFF. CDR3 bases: TGTGCCACCAGTGATTTAGGGGTAGCGGGACTTTACAATGAGCAGTTCTTC.

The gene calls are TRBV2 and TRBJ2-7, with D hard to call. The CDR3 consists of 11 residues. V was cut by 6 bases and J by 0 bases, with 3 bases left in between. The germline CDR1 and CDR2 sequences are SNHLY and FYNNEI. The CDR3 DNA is TGTGCCAGCAGCTTCTCCTACGAGCAGTACTTC. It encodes CASSFSYEQYF.

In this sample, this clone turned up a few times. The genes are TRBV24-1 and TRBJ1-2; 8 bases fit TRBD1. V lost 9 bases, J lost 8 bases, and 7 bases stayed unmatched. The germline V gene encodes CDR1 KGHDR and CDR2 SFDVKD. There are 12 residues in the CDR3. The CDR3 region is CATGQGSFGYTF. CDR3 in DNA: TGTGCCACCGGACAGGGATCTTTCGGCTACACCTTC.

The CDR3 coding sequence is TGTGCCACCAGCAGAAAACTAGCGGGAGAGGGTGATACGCAGTATTTT. This sequence encodes CATSRKLAGEGDTQYF. J is TRBJ2-3 and V is TRBV15; 11 positions match TRBD2. The CDR3 loop spans 16 amino acids. The trim removed 2 bases at V and 6 bases at J, leaving 7 bases unmatched. Germline loops: CDR1 LNHNV, CDR2 YYDKDF (reference sequence).

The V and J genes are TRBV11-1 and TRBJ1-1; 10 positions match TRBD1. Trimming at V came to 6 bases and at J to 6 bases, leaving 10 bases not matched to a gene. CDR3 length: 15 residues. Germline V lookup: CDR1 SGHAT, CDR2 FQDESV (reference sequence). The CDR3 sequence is CASRQPGQGTAEAFF. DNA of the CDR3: TGTGCCAGCAGACAACCGGGACAGGGGACCGCTGAAGCTTTCTTT. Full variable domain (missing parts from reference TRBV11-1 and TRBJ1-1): EAEVAQSPRYKITEKSQAVAFWCDPISGHATLYWYRQILGQGPELLVQFQDESVVDDSQLPKDRFSAERLKGVDSTLKIQPAELGDSAMYLCASRQPGQGTAEAFFGQGTRLTVV.

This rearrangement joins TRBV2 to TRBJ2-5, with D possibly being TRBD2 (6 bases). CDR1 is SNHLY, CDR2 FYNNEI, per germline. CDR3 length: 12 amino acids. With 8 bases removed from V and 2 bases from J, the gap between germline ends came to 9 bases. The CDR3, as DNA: TGTGCCAGCGGAGGGCGGCAAGAGACCCAGTACTTC. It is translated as CASGGRQETQYF.

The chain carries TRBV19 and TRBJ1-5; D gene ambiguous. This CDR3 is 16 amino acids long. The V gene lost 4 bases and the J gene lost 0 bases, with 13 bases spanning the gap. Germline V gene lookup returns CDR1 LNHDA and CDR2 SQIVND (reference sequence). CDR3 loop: CASSTRLAPSNQPQHF. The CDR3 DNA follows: TGTGCCAGTAGTACCCGGTTAGCACCTAGCAATCAGCCCCAGCATTTT.

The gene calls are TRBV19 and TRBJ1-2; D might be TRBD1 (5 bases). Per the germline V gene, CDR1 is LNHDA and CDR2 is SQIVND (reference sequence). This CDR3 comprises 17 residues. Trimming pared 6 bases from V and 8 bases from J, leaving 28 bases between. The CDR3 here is CASSSQGTARGGSGYTF. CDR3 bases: TGTGCCAGTAGCTCACAAGGGACCGCTCGGGGGGGGAGCGGCTACACCTTC.

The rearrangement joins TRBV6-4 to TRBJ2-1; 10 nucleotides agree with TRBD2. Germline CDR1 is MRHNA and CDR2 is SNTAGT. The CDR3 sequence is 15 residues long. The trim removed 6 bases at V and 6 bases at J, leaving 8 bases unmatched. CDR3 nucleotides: TGTGCCAGCAGGGTATCTAGCGGGGGTAGCAATGAGCAGTTCTTC. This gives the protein CASRVSSGGSNEQFF.

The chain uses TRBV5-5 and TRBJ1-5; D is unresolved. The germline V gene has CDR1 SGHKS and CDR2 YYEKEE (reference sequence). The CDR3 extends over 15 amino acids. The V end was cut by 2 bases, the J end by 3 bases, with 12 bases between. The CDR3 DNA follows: TGTGCCAGCAGCTTAGGTATACAGTACAATCAGCCCCAGCATTTT. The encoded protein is CASSLGIQYNQPQHF.

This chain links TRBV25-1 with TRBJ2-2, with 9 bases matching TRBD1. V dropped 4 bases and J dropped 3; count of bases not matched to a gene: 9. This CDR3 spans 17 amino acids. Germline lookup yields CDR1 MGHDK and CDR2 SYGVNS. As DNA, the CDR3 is TGTGCCAGCAGTGGTCCCCGGGACAGGGCCGACACCGGGGAGCTGTTTTTT. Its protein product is CASSGPRDRADTGELFF.

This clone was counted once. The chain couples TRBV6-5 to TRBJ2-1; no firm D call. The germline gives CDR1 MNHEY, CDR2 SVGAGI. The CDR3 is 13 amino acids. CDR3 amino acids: CATSVPGGNEQFF. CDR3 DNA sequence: TGTGCTACTTCCGTTCCCGGCGGCAATGAGCAGTTCTTC.

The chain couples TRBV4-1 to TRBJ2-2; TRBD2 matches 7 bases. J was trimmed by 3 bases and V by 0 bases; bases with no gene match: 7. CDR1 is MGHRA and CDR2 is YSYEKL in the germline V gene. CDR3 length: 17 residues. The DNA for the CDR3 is TGCGCCAGCAGCCAAGATTGGGCGGGAGCTTACACCGGGGAGCTGTTTTTT. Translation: CASSQDWAGAYTGELFF.

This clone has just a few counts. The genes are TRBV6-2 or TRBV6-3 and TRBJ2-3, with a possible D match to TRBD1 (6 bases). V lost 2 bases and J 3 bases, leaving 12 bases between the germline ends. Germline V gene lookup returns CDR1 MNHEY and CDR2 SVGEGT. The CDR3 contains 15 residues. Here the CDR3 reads CASSYRARGTDTQYF. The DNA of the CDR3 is TGTGCCAGCAGTTACCGGGCCAGGGGTACAGATACGCAGTATTTT.

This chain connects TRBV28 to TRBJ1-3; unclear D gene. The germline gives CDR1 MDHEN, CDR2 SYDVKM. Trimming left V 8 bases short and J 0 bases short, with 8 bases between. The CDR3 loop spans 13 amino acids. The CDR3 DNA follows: TGTGCCAGCCTGGCGGACTCTGGAAACACCATATATTTT. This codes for CASLADSGNTIYF.

The CDR3 is CASSLEGAPTNEKLFF. Written as DNA, the CDR3 is TGCGCCAGCAGCTTGGAGGGGGCCCCAACTAATGAAAAACTGTTTTTT. The chain links TRBV5-1 to TRBJ1-4, with TRBD1 matching 7 bases. After removal of 0 bases from V and 0 bases from J, the junction contained 2 bases not matched to a gene. Germline CDR1 SGHRS, CDR2 YFSETQ. This CDR3 is 16 amino acids long.

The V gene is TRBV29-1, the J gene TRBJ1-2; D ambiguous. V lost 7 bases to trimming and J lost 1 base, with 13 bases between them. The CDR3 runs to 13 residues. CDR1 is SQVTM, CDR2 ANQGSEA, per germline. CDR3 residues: CSAGERINYGYTF. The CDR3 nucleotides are TGCAGCGCAGGAGAAAGAATTAACTATGGCTACACCTTC.

The CDR3 is CASSLVPGGDTQYF. The CDR3 DNA follows: TGTGCCAGCAGCTTAGTTCCCGGGGGTGATACGCAGTATTTT. The chain uses TRBV7-9 and TRBJ2-3; maybe TRBD2 (6 bases). Trimming stripped 1 base from V and 6 bases from J, with 11 bases between. Germline V gene data show CDR1 as SEHNR and CDR2 as FQNEAQ (reference sequence). The CDR3 consists of 14 residues.

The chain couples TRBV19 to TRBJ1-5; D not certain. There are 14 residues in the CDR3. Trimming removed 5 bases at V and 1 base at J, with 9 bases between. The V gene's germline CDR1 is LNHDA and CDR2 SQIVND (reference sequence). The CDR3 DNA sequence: TGTGCCAGTAGTCAGGTGGTGAGCAATCAGCCCCAGCATTTT. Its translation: CASSQVVSNQPQHF. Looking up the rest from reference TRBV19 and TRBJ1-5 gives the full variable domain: DGGITQSPKYLFRKEGQNVTLSCEQNLNHDAMYWYRQDPGQGLRLIYYSQIVNDFQKGDIAEGYSVSREKKESFPLTVTSAQKNPTAFYLCASSQVVSNQPQHFGDGTRLSIL.

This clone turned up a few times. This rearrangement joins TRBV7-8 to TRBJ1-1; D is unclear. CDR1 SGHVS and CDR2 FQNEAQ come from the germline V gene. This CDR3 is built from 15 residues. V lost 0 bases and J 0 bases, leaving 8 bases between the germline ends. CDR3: CASSLAARVNTEAFF. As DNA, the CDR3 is TGTGCCAGCAGCTTAGCAGCCCGGGTGAACACTGAAGCTTTCTTT.

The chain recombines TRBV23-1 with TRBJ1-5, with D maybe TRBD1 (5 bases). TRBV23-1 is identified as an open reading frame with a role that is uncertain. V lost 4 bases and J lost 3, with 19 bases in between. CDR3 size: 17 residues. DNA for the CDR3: TGCGCCAGCAGTCTCATCCGAACGGGAGGGGACAATCAGCCCCAGCATTTT. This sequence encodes CASSLIRTGGDNQPQHF.

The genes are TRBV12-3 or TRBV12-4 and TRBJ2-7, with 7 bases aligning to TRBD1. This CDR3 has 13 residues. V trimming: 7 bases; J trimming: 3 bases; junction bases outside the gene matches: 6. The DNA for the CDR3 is TGTGCCAGCACGAGACAGGGAAACTACGAGCAGTACTTC. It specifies CASTRQGNYEQYF.

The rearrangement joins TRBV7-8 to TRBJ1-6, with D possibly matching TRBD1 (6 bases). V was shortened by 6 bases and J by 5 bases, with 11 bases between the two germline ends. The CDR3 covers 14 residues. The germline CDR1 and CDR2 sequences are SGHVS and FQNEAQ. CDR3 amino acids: CASSLYRDNSPLHF. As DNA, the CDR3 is TGTGCCAGCAGTCTTTACAGGGATAATTCACCCCTCCACTTT.

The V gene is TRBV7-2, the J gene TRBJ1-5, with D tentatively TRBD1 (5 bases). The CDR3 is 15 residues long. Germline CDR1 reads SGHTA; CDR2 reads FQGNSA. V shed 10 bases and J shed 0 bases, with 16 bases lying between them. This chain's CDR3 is CATSRQSYSNQPQHF. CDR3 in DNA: TGTGCCACGTCCAGACAGTCTTATAGCAATCAGCCCCAGCATTTT.

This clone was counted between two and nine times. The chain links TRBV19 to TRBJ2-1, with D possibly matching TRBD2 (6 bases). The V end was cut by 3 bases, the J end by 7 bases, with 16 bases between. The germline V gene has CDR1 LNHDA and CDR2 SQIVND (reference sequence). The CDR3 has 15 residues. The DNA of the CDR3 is TGTGCCAGTAGTATCCGCCCGGGGGTGGTTAATGAGCAGTTCTTC. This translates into CASSIRPGVVNEQFF.

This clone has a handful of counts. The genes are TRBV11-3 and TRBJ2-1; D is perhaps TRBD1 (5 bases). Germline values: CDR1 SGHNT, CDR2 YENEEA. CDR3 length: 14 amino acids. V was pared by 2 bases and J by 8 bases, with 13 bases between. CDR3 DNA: TGTGCCAGCAGCTTAAACCAGGGAAATCATGAGCAGTTCTTC. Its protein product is CASSLNQGNHEQFF. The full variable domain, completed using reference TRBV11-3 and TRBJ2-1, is EAGVVQSPRYKIIEKKQPVAFWCNPISGHNTLYWYLQNLGQGPELLIRYENEEAVDDSQLPKDRFSAERLKGVDSTLKIQPAELGDSAVYLCASSLNQGNHEQFFGPGTRLTVL.

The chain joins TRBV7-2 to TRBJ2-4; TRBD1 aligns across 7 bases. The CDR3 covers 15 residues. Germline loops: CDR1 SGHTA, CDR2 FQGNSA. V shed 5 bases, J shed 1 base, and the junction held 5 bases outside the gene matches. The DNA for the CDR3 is TGTGCCAGCAGCCCGGACAGGTGGGCCAAAAACATTCAGTACTTC. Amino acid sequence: CASSPDRWAKNIQYF. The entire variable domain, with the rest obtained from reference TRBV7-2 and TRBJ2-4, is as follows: GAGVSQSPSNKVTEKGKDVELRCDPISGHTALYWYRQSLGQGLEFLIYFQGNSAPDKSGLPSDRFSAERTGGSVSTLTIQRTQQEDSAVYLCASSPDRWAKNIQYFGAGTRLSVL.

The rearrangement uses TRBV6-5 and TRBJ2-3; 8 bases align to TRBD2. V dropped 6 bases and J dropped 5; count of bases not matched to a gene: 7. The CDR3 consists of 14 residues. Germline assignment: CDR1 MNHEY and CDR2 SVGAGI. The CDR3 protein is CASSPRGGEDTQYF. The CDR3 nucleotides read TGTGCCAGCAGCCCCCGGGGGGGTGAAGATACGCAGTATTTT.